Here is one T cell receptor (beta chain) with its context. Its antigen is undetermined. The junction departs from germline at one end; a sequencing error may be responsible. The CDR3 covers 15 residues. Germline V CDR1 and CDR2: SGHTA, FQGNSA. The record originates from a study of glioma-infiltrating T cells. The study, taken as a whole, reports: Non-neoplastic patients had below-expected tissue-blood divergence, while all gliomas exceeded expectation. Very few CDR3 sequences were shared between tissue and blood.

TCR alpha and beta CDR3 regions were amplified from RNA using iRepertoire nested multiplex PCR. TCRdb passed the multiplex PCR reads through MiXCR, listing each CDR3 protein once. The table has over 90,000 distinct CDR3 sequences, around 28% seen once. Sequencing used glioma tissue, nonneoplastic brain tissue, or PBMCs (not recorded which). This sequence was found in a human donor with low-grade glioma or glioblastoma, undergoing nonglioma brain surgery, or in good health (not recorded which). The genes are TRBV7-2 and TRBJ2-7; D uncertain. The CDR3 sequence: CASSFDRSRAYEKYF. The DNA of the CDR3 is TGTGCCAGCAGCTTTGACCGTAGCAGAGCCTACGAGAAGTACTTC.